This T cell receptor beta chain emerged from a study of cytomegalovirus exposure and HLA in healthy donors. Study-wide background: Of the donors genotyped, several hundred in all, around 76% fell in the Caucasian-associated ancestry cluster. Study-wide findings and caveats: Roughly uniform depth of sequencing across donors was assumed in presence/absence analyses. It was reported in a later analysis that an Asian-associated ancestry cluster showed fewer N-insertions than the approximately 690-donor mean.

The PCR made use of 60 Vbeta and 13 Jbeta primers. Clones were read by immunoSEQ multiplex PCR, and TCRdb kept only the in-frame ones, dropping some. This sample has 70,000 to 95,000 clones, with around 81% found just once. V was pared by 4 bases and J by 3 bases, with 9 bases of the junction left unmatched. In germline, CDR1 is MGHRA, CDR2 YSYEKL. This CDR3 is built from 15 residues. Remarks on this clone: Its specificity is unknown.

Sequencing was done on a sample of PBMCs. The V gene is TRBV4-1, the J gene TRBJ2-7; 7 nucleotides match TRBD1. The receptor was isolated from a man aged 18-30 years in good health and CMV-seronegative. The CDR3: CASSPSSGGSYEQYF. CDR3 in DNA: TGCGCCAGCAGCCCATCCTCAGGGGGAAGCTACGAGCAGTACTTC.